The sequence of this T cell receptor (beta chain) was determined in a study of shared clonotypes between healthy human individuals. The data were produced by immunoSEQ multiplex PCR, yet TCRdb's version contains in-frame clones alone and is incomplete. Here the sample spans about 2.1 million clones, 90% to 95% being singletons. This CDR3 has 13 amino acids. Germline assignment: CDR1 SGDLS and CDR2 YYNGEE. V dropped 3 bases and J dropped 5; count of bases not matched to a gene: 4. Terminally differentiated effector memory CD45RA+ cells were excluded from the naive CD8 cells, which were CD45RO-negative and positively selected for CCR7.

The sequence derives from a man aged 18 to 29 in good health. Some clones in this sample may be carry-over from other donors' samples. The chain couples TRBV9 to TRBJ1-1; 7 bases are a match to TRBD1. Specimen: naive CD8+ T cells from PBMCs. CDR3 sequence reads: CASSDNRGTEAFF. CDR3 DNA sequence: TGTGCCAGCAGCGATAACAGGGGTACTGAAGCTTTCTTT.